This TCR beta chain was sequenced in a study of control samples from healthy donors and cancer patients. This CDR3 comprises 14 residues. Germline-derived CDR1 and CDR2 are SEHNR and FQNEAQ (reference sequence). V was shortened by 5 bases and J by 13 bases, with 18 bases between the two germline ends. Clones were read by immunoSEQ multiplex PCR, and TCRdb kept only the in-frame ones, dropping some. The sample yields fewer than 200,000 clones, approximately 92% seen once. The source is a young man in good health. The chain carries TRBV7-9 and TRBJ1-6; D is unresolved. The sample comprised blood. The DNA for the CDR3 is TGTGCCAGCAGCCAAGAGGGCCCCGGAGATCCCCTCCACTTT. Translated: CASSQEGPGDPLHF.